The rows below give T cell receptor beta chains drawn from one sample of a study of T cells in Graves' hyperthyroidism and ophthalmopathy. One entry per CDR3 protein results from TCRdb running MiXCR on the multiplex PCR reads. The data show about 320,000 distinct CDR3 sequences, approximately 17% seen once. Sequencing was done on a sample of blood. All receptors derive from a man between 25 and 39 years old with Graves' hyperthyroidism. Both conserved end residues are part of each CDR3. A D gene is named only where the DNA matches it firmly. The listing skips clone size in some rows; elsewhere it reads once, few, many or a size class.

j_call | clone_size | d_call | v_call | cdr3_nt | cdr3_aa
TRBJ2-3 | NA | NA | TRBV20-1 | TGCAGTGCTAGAGATAGGCTAGCCGGGCGGAAAGATACGCAGTATTTT | CSARDRLAGRKDTQYF
TRBJ2-6 | few | TRBD2 | TRBV28 | TGTGCCAGCAGTTCCAACGGGGAGGGCATAGCCAACGTCCTGACTTTC | CASSSNGEGIANVLTF
TRBJ2-3 | NA | TRBD2 | TRBV19 | TGTGCCAGTAGTGGCATAGCGGGGCACACAGATACGCAGTATTTT | CASSGIAGHTDTQYF
TRBJ2-7 | few | TRBD1 | TRBV28 | TGTGCCAGCAGCCCATCTTGGGGGACAGGGGCCGACGAGCAGTACTTC | CASSPSWGTGADEQYF
TRBJ2-7 | many | TRBD1 | TRBV18 | TGTGCCAGCTCACCCCGGGACAGGGAAATCTACGAGCAGTACTTC | CASSPRDREIYEQYF
TRBJ1-1 | NA | NA | TRBV29-1 | TGCAGCGCCGCCGTGGACCCAGCAGCTTTCTTT | CSAAVDPAAFF
TRBJ2-2 | NA | TRBD2 | TRBV20-1 | TGCAGTGCTAGAAGTATTACGGGAGGGCCATTTACCGGGGAGCTGTTTTTT | CSARSITGGPFTGELFF
TRBJ1-4 | few | NA | TRBV15 | TGTGCCACCAGCAGAGATTCGGGGCAGGGTAGTGAAAAACTGTTTTTT | CATSRDSGQGSEKLFF
TRBJ2-7 | many | NA | TRBV28 | TGTGCCAGCAATCCAGGACCAAGGAGCTCCTACGAGCAGTACTTC | CASNPGPRSSYEQYF
TRBJ2-1 | few | TRBD2 | TRBV15 | TGTGCCACCAGAGCCCCAGGGACTAGCGGAAATGAGCAGTTCTTC | CATRAPGTSGNEQFF
TRBJ2-7 | many | TRBD2 | TRBV6-1 | TGTGCCAGCAGTGAAACGGGAGGGACCTACGAGCAGTACTTC | CASSETGGTYEQYF